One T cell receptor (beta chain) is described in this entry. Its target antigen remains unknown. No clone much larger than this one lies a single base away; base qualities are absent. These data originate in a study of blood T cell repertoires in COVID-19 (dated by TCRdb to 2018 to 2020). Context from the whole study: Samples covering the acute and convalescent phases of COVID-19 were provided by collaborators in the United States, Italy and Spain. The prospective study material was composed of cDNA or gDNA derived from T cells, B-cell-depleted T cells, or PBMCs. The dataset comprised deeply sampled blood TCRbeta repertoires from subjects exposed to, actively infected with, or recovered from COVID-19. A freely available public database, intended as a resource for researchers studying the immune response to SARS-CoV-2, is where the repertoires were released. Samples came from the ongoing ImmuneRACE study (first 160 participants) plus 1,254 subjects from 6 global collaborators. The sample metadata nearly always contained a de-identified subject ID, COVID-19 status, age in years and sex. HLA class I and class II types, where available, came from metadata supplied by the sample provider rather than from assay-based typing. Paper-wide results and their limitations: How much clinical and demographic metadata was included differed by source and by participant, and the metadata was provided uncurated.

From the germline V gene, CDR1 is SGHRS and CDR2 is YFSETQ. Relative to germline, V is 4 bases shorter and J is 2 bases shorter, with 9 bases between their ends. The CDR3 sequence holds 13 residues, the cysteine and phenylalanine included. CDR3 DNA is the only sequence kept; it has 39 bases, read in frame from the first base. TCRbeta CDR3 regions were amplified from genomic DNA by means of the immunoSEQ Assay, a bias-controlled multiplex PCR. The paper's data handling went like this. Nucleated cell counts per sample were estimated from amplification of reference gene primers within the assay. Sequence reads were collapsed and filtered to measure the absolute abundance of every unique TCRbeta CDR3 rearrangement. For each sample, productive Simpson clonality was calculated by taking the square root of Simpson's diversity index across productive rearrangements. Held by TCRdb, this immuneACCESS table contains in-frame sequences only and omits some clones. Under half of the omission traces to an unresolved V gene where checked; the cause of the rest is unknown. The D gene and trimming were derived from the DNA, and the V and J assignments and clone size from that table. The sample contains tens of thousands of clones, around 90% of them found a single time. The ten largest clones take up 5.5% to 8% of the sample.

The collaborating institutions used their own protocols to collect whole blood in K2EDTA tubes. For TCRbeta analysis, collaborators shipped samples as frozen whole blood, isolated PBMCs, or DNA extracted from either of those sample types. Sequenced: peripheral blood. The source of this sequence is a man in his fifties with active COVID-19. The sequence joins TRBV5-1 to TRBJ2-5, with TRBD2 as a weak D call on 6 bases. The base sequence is TGCGCCAGCAGCGGCGGGAAGCAAGAGACCCAGTACTTC. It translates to CASSGGKQETQYF.